The source of this T cell receptor (beta chain) is a study of T cell responses to AZD1222 COVID-19 vaccine. Germline loops: CDR1 SGHTA, CDR2 FQGNSA. This CDR3 has 15 residues. Trimming shortened V by 4 bases and J by 11 bases, and 23 bases separated the two germline ends. The table came from immunoSEQ multiplex PCR; TCRdb's copy has only in-frame clones and leaves some out. The sample lists 95,000 to 110,000 clones; about 90% were seen once. The chain is built from TRBV7-2 and TRBJ1-1; tentatively, D is TRBD1 (6 bases). The material sequenced was peripheral blood, taken on day 0 of AZD1222 vaccination. The sequence was collected from an adult in good health. The chain's CDR3 is CASSSSITGRITAFF. In DNA form, the CDR3 reads TGTGCCAGCAGCTCGAGCATAACAGGGAGGATTACGGCTTTCTTT. Together with reference TRBV7-2 and TRBJ1-1, the CDR3 gives the full variable domain: GAGVSQSPSNKVTEKGKDVELRCDPISGHTALYWYRQSLGQGLEFLIYFQGNSAPDKSGLPSDRFSAERTGGSVSTLTIQRTQQEDSAVYLCASSSSITGRITAFFGQGTRLTVV.